Sequencing of this T cell receptor (beta chain) was carried out in a study of shared T cell receptors in the human thymus. This clone occurred once. The CDR3 is 13 residues long. Germline loops: CDR1 MNHEY, CDR2 SMNVEV (reference sequence). The protocol was immunoSEQ multiplex PCR, while the TCRdb copy is restricted to in-frame clones and leaves out a portion. This sample has about 660,000 clones, with roughly 90% found just once. These data also featured in a second study, about human thymus T cells. Turning to that study: Donor material was obtained from healthy Finnish infants undergoing corrective surgery for congenital heart defects. The thymus tissue came from resections taken during corrective heart surgery. Repertoires from thymus and blood appeared to show biased V and J gene usage. Related studies found that unrelated individuals share highly overlapping thymic repertoires.

The receptor's source is a boy in the first two years of life with a congenital heart defect. Sequencing was carried out using thymocytes. The chain employs TRBV27 and TRBJ2-5, with 7 bases fitting TRBD2. The J call may be incorrect, as the DNA end agrees better with TRBJ2-7. The CDR3 loop reads CASRAGDSYEQYF. The CDR3, as DNA: TGTGCCAGCAGGGCGGGGGACTCCTACGAGCAGTACTTC.